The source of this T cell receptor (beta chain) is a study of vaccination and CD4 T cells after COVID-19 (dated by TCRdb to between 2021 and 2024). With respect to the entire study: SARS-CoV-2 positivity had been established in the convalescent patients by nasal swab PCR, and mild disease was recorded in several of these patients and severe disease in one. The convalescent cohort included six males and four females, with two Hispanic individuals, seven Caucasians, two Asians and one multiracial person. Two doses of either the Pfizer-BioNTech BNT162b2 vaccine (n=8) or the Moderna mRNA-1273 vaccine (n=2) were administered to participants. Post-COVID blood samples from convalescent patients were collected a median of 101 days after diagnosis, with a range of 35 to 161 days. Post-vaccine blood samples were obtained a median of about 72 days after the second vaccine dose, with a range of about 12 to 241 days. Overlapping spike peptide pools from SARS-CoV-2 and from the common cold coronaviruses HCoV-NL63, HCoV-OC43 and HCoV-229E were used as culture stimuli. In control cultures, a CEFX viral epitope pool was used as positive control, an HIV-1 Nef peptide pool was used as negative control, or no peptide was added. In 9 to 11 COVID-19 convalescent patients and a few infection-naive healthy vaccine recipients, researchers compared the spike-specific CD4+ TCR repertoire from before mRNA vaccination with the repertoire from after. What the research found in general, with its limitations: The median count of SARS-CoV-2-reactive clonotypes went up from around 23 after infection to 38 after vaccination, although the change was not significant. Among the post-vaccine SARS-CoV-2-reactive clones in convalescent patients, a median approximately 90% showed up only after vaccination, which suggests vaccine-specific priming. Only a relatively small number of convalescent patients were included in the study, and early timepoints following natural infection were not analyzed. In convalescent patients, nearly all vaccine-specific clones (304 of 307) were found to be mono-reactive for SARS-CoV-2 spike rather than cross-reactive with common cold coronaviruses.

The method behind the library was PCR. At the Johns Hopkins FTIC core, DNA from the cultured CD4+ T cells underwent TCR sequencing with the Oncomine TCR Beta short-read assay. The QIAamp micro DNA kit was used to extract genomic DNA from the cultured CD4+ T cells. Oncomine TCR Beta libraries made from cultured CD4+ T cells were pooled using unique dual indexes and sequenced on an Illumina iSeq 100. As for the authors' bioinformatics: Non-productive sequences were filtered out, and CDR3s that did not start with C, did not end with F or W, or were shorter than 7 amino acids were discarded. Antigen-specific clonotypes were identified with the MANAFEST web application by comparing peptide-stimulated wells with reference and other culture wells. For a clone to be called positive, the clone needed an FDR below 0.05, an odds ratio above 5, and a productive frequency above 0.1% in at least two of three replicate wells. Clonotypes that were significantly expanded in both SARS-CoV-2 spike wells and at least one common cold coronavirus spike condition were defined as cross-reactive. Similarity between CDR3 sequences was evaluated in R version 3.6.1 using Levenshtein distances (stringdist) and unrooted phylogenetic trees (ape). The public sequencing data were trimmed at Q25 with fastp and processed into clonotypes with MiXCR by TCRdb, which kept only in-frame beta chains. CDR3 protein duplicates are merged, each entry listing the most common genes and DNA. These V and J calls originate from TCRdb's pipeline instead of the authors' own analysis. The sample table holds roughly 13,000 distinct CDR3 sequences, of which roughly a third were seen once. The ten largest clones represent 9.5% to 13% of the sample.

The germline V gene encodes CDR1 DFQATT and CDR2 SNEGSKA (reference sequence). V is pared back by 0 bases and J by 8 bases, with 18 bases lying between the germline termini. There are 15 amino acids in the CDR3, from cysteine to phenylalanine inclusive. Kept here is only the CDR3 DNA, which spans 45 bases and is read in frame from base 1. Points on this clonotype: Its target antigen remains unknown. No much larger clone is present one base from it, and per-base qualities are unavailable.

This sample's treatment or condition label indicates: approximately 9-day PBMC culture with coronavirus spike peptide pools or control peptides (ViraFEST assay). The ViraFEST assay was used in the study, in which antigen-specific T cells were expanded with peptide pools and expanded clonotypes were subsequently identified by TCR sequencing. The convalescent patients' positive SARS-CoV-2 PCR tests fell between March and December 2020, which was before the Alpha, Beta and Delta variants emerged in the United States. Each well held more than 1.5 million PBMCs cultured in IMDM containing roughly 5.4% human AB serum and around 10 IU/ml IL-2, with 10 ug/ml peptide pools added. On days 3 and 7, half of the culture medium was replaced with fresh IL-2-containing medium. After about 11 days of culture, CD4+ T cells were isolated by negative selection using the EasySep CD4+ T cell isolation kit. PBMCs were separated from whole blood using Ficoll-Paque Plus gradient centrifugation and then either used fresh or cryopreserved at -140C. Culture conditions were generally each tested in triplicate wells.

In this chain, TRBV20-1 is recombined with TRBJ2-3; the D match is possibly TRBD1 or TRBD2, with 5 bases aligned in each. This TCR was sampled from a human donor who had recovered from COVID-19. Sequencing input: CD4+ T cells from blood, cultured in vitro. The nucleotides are TGCAGTGCTAGAGACCAGGGACGGAGGTCAGGTACGCAGTATTTT. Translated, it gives CSARDQGRRSGTQYF.